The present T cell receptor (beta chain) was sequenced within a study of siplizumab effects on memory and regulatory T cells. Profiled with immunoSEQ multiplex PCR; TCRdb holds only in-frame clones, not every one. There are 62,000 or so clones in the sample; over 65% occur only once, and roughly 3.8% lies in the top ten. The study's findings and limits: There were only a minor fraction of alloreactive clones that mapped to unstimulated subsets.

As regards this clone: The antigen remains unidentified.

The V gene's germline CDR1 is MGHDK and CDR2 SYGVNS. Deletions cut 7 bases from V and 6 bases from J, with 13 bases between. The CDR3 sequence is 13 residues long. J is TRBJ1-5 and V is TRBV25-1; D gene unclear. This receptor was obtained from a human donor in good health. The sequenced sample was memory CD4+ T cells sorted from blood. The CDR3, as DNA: TGTGCCAGCACCTCCAGGCCCCGTCAGCCCCAGCATTTT. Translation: CASTSRPRQPQHF. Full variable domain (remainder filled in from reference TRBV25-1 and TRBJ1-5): EADIYQTPRYLVIGTGKKITLECSQTMGHDKMYWYQQDPGMELHLIHYSYGVNSTEKGDLSSESTVSRIRTEHFPLTLESARPSHTSQYLCASTSRPRQPQHFGDGTRLSIL.